Listed here are 13 T cell receptor beta chains from one sample, sequenced in a study of cytomegalovirus exposure and HLA in healthy donors. This table comes from immunoSEQ multiplex PCR, and its TCRdb copy is limited to in-frame clones, with some not included. The profile covers about 130,000 clones, with around 95% appearing a single time and 1.7% taken by the ten largest. Input material: PBMCs. The receptor set was obtained from a man between 18 and 35 years old in good health and CMV-seronegative.

The chain links TRBV2 to TRBJ2-3; perhaps TRBD2 as D (5 bases). V lost 6 bases and J lost 2, with 12 bases in between. This CDR3 is built from 14 residues. CDR1 is SNHLY and CDR2 is FYNNEI in the germline V gene. CDR3 nucleotides: TGTGCCAGCAGCGGGGAAACCCTCACAGATACGCAGTATTTT. Its protein product is CASSGETLTDTQYF.

The chain uses TRBV6-4 and TRBJ2-1, with 7 nucleotides matching TRBD1. This CDR3 region has 15 residues. J was trimmed by 8 bases and V by 5 bases; bases with no gene match: 12. Germline CDR1 MRHNA, CDR2 SNTAGT. The CDR3 nucleotides are TGTGCCAGCAGTTTCGAAAGGGGGCGCGGGTATGAGCAGTTCTTC. It codes for CASSFERGRGYEQFF.

The CDR3 DNA is TGTGCCAGTAGGGAAGAGGTCCTTGGCTACACCTTC. Its translation is CASREEVLGYTF. The chain has TRBV19 and TRBJ1-2; D not resolved. The CDR3 contains 12 residues. Germline CDR1 reads LNHDA; CDR2 reads SQIVND (reference sequence). V was trimmed by 6 bases and J by 7 bases, leaving 12 bases between them. The variable domain in full, with the rest retrieved from reference TRBV19 and TRBJ1-2, is DGGITQSPKYLFRKEGQNVTLSCEQNLNHDAMYWYRQDPGQGLRLIYYSQIVNDFQKGDIAEGYSVSREKKESFPLTVTSAQKNPTAFYLCASREEVLGYTFGSGTRLTVV.

The V gene is TRBV28, the J gene TRBJ2-7; 7 nucleotides align to TRBD2. The CDR3 runs to 13 residues. With V trimmed by 6 bases and J by 3 bases, 5 bases remained unmatched. From germline, CDR1 is MDHEN and CDR2 SYDVKM. The DNA for the CDR3 is TGTGCCAGCAGGTGGGAGGGCCTCTACGAGCAGTACTTC. This translates into CASRWEGLYEQYF.

The V gene is TRBV27, the J gene TRBJ2-1, with a weak D call TRBD2 (6 bases). Between the trimmed V and J ends, which lost 0 bases and 0 bases, there was a span of 15 bases. Germline loops: CDR1 MNHEY, CDR2 SMNVEV (reference sequence). The CDR3 contains 18 residues. The CDR3 loop is CASSLSSGGGSSYNEQFF. CDR3 DNA sequence: TGTGCCAGCAGTTTATCGTCCGGTGGGGGGAGCTCCTACAATGAGCAGTTCTTC.

The chain has TRBV9 and TRBJ2-2; 13 bases align to TRBD2. In germline, CDR1 is SGDLS, CDR2 YYNGEE. Trimming cost V 5 bases and J 3 bases; bases outside gene matches: 7. The CDR3 runs to 17 residues. CDR3 coding DNA: TGTGCCAGCAGGGCCGGGACTAGCGGGACGCACACCGGGGAGCTGTTTTTT. As protein: CASRAGTSGTHTGELFF.

The chain carries TRBV27 and TRBJ2-7; D might be TRBD2 (5 bases). The CDR3 runs to 17 residues. Looked up from germline, CDR1 is MNHEY and CDR2 is SMNVEV (reference sequence). V was pared by 5 bases and J by 0 bases, with 20 bases between. This CDR3 is CASSPTGLAPGSYEQYF. Here the CDR3 DNA reads TGTGCCAGCAGTCCGACCGGCCTAGCACCTGGCTCCTACGAGCAGTACTTC.

The CDR3 is CASSSPGQGDYGYTF. The CDR3 DNA reads as TGTGCCAGCAGCTCCCCGGGACAGGGGGACTATGGCTACACCTTC. V and J are TRBV11-1 and TRBJ1-2; 11 bases map to TRBD1. The germline CDR1 and CDR2 sequences are SGHAT and FQDESV (reference sequence). This CDR3 spans 15 amino acids. The J segment lost 3 bases and the V segment lost 4 bases, leaving 4 bases of the junction unmatched.

V usage is TRBV4-2 and J usage is TRBJ2-3, with 7 bases fitting TRBD1. Per germline, CDR1 LGHNA and CDR2 YNFKEQ. The CDR3 is 15 amino acids. The J segment lost 0 bases and the V segment lost 5 bases, leaving 5 bases of the junction unmatched. The CDR3 DNA reads TGTGCCAGCAGCTCGACAGGGTCTAGCACAGATACGCAGTATTTT. It encodes CASSSTGSSTDTQYF.

The chain carries TRBV5-4 and TRBJ2-5; D might be TRBD2 (5 bases). Trimming cost V 0 bases and J 4 bases, with 10 bases left between them. The CDR3 contains 14 residues. Germline V lookup: CDR1 SGHNT, CDR2 YYREEE (reference sequence). The CDR3 nucleotides read TGTGCCAGCAGCTTGGAAGGAGGTCCAGAGACCCAGTACTTC. It is translated as CASSLEGGPETQYF.

This chain uses TRBV27 with TRBJ1-5, with D perhaps matching TRBD1 (6 bases). The CDR3 is 16 residues long. Germline loops: CDR1 MNHEY, CDR2 SMNVEV (reference sequence). Trimming took off 4 bases at V and 5 bases at J, with 18 bases between the two ends. The CDR3 loop reads CASSSGAQGPHQPQHF. CDR3 nucleotide sequence: TGTGCCAGCAGTTCCGGAGCCCAGGGGCCCCATCAGCCCCAGCATTTT.

The rearrangement uses TRBV5-1 and TRBJ1-4; D may be TRBD1 (6 bases). With 4 bases removed from V and 5 bases from J, the gap between germline ends came to 12 bases. This CDR3 is 14 amino acids long. Per the germline V gene, CDR1 is SGHRS and CDR2 is YFSETQ. The CDR3: CASSRTDLNEKLFF. CDR3 nucleotide sequence: TGCGCCAGCAGCAGGACAGATTTAAATGAAAAACTGTTTTTT.

The gene calls are TRBV11-2 and TRBJ2-1; perhaps TRBD2 as D (5 bases). The CDR3 loop spans 15 amino acids. Germline V gene data show CDR1 as SGHAT and CDR2 as FQNNGV. The V and J ends lost 5 bases and 2 bases respectively, with 13 bases between them. CDR3 protein: CASSPAVGAYNEQFF. Written as DNA, the CDR3 is TGTGCCAGCAGCCCCGCAGTCGGGGCCTACAATGAGCAGTTCTTC.